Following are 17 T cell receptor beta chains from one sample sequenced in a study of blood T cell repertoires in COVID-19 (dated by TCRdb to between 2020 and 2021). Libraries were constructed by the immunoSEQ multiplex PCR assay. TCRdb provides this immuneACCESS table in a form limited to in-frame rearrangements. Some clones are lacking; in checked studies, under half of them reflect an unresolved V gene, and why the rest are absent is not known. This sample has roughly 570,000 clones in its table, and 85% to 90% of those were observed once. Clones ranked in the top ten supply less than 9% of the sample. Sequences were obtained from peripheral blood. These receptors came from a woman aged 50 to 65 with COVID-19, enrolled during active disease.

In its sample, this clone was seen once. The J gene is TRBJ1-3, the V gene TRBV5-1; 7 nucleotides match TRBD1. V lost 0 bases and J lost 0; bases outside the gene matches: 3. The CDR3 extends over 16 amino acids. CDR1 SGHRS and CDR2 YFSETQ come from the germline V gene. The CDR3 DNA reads TGCGCCAGCAGCTTGGACAGGGGACTCTCTGGAAACACCATATATTTT. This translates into CASSLDRGLSGNTIYF.

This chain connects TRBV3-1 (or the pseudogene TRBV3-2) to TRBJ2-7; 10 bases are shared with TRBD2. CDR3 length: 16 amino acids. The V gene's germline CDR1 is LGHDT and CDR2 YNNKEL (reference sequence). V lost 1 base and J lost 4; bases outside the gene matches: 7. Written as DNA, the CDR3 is TGTGCCAGCAGCCAAGGACCGCCTAGCGGGGGATACGAGCAGTACTTC. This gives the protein CASSQGPPSGGYEQYF.

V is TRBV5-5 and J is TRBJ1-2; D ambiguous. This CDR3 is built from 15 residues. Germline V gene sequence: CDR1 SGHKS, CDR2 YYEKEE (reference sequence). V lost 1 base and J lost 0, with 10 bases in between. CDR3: CASSLRGYANYGYTF. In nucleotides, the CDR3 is TGTGCCAGCAGCTTGAGAGGGTACGCTAACTATGGCTACACCTTC.

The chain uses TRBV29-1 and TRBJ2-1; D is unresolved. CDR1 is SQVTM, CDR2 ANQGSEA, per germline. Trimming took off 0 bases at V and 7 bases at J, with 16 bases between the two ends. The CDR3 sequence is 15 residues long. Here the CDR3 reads CSVEDPDTAGNEQFF. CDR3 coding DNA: TGCAGCGTTGAAGATCCCGACACGGCTGGGAATGAGCAGTTCTTC.

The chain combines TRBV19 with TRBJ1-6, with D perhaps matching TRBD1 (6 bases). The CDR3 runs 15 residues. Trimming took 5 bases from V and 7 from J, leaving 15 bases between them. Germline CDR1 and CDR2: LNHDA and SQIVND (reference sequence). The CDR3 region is CASSPTQGPNSPLHF. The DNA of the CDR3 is TGTGCCAGTAGTCCCACACAGGGCCCCAATTCACCCCTCCACTTT.

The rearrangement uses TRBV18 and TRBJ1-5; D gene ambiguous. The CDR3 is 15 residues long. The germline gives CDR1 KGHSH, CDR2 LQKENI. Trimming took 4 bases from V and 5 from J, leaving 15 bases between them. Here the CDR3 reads CASSRNGILDQPQHF. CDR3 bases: TGTGCCAGCTCACGGAACGGGATCTTGGATCAGCCCCAGCATTTT.

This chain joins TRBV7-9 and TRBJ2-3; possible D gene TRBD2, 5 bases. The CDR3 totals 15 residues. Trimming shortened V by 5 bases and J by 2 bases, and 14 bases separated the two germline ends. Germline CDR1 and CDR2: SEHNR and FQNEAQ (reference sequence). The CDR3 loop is CASSPRETHTDTQYF. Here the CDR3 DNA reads TGTGCCAGCAGCCCAAGGGAGACACACACAGATACGCAGTATTTT. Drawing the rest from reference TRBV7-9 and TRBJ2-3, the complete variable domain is DTGVSQNPRHKITKRGQNVTFRCDPISEHNRLYWYRQTLGQGPEFLTYFQNEAQLEKSRLLSDRFSAERPKGSFSTLEIQRTEQGDSAMYLCASSPRETHTDTQYFGPGTRLTVL.

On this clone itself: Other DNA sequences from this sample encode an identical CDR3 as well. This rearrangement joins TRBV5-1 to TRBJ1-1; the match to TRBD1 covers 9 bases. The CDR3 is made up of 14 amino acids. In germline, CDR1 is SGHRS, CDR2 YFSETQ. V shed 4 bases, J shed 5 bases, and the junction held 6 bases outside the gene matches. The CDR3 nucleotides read TGCGCCAGCAGCCCCCGGACAGGGGAAACTGAAGCTTTCTTT. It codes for CASSPRTGETEAFF.

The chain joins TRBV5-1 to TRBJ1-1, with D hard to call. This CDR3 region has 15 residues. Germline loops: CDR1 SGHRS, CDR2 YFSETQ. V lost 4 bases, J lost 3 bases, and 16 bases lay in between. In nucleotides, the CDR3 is TGCGCCAGCAGCCCCTTAGGCGGCGGCGACACTGAAGCTTTCTTT. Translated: CASSPLGGGDTEAFF.

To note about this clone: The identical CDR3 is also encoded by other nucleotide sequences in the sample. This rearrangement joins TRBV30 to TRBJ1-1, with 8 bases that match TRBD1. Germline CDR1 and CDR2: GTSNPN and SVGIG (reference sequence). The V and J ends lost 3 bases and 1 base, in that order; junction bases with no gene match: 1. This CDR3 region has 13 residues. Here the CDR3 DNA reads TGTGCCTGGAGACAGGGGGGGAACACTGAAGCTTTCTTT. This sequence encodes CAWRQGGNTEAFF.

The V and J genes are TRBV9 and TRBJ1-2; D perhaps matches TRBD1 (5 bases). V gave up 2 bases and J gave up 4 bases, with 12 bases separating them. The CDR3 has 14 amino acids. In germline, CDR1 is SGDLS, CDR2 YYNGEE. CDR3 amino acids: CASSVAGRSYGYTF. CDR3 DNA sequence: TGTGCCAGCAGCGTCGCGGGGCGATCCTATGGCTACACCTTC.

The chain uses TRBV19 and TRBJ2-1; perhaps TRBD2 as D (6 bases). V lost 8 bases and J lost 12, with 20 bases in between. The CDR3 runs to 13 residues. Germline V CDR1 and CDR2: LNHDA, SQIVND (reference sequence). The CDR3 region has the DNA TGTGCCAGTGGACCGGGACTCGCGCGCGCGCAGTTCTTC. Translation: CASGPGLARAQFF.

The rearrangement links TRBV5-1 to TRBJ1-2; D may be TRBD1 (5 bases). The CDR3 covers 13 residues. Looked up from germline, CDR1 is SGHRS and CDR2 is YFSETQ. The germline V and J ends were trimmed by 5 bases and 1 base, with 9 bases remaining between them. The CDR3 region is CASRTEYNYGYTF. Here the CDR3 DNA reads TGCGCCAGCAGGACAGAATATAACTATGGCTACACCTTC.

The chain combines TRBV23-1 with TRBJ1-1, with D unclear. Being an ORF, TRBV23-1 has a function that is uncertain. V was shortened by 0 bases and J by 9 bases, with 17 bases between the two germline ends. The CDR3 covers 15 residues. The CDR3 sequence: CASSQSLKSQPQAFF. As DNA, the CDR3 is TGCGCCAGCAGTCAATCGTTAAAGTCACAGCCCCAAGCTTTCTTT.

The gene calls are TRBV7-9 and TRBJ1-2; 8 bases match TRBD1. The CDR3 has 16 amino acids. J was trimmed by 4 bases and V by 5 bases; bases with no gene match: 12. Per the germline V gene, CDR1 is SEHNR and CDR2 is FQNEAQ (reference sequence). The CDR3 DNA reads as TGTGCCAGCAGCCTTATTGCCGGGACAGGCGGCTATGGCTACACCTTC. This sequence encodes CASSLIAGTGGYGYTF.

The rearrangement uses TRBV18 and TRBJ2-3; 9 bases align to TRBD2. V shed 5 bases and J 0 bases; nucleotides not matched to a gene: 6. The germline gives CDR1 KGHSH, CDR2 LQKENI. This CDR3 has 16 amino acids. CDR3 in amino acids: CASSLRLAVSTDTQYF. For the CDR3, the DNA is TGTGCCAGCTCATTAAGACTAGCGGTTAGCACAGATACGCAGTATTTT.

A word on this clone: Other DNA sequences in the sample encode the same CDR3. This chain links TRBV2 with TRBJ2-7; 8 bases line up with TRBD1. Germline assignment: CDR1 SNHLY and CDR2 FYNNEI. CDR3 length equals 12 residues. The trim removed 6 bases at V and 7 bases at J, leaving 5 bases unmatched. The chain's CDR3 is CASRGTGGEQYF. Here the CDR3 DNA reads TGTGCCAGCAGGGGGACAGGTGGAGAGCAGTACTTC.